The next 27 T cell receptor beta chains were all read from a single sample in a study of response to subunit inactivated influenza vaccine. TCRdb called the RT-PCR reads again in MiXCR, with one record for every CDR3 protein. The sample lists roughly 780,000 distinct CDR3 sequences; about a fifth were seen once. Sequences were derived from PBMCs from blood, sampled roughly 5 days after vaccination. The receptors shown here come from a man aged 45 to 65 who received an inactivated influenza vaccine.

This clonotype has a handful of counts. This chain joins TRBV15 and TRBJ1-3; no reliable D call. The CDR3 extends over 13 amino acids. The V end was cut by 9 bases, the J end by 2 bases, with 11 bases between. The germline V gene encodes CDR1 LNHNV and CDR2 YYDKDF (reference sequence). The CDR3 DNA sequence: TGTGCCACAAGGCGGGTTCCTGGAAACACCATATATTTT. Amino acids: CATRRVPGNTIYF. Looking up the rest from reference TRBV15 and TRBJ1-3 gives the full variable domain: DAMVIQNPRYQVTQFGKPVTLSCSQTLNHNVMYWYQQKSSQAPKLLFHYYDKDFNNEADTPDNFQSRRPNTSFCFLDIRSPGLGDTAMYLCATRRVPGNTIYFGEGSWLTVV.

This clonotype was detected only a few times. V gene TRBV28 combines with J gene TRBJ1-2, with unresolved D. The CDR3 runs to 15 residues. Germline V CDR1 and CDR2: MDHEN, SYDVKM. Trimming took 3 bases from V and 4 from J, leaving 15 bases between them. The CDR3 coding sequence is TGTGCCAGCAGTTTGACAAGAGTGGTCACCTATGGCTACACCTTC. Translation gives CASSLTRVVTYGYTF.

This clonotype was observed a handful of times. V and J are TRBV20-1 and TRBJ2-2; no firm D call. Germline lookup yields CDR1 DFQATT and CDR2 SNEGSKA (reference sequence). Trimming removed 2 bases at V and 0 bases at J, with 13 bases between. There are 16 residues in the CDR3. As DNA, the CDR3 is TGCAGTGCTAGACCTCAATGGGCAGCGAACACCGGGGAGCTGTTTTTT. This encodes CSARPQWAANTGELFF.

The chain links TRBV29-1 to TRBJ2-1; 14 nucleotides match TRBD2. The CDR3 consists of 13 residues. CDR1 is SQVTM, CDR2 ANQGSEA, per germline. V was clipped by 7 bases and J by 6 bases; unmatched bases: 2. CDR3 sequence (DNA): TGCAGCGGTGGACTAGCGGGAGGCAATGAGCAGTTCTTC. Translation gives CSGGLAGGNEQFF.

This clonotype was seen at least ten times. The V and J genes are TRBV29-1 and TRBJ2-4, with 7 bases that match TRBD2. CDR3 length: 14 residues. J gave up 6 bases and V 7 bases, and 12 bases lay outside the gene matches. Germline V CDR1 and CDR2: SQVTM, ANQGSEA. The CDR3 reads CSGSPRGNINIQYF. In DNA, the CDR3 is TGCAGCGGCTCCCCGCGGGGGAATATAAACATTCAGTACTTC.

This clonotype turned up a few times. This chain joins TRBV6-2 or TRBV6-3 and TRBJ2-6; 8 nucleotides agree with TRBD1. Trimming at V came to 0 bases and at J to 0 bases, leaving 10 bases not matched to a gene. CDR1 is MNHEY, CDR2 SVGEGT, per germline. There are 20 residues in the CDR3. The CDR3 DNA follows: TGTGCCAGCAGTTACTCTGGGCCAGGGGGCTCGTTCTCTGGGGCCAACGTCCTGACTTTC. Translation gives CASSYSGPGGSFSGANVLTF.

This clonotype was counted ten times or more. The CDR3 DNA is TGCGCCAGCAGCTTGAGGTCGGCAGGGGGAAGCGAGCAGTACTTC. It codes for CASSLRSAGGSEQYF. The chain couples TRBV5-1 to TRBJ2-7; 7 bases match TRBD1. The length of the CDR3 is 15 residues. J was trimmed by 6 bases and V by 1 base; bases with no gene match: 10. Germline-derived CDR1 and CDR2 are SGHRS and YFSETQ.

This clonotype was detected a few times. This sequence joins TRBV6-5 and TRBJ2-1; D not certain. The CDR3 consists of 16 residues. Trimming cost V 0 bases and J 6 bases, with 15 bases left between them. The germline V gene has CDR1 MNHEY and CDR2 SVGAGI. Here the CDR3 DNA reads TGTGCCAGCAGTTACTCGAAGGTGGTTGGGTTCAATGAGCAGTTCTTC. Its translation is CASSYSKVVGFNEQFF.

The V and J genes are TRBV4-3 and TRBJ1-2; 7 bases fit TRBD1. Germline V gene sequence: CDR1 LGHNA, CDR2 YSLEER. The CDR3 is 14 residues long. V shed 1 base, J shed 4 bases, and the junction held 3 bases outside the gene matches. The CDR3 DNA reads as TGCGCCAGCAGCCAAGTGGACAGGACCTATGGCTACACCTTC. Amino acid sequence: CASSQVDRTYGYTF.

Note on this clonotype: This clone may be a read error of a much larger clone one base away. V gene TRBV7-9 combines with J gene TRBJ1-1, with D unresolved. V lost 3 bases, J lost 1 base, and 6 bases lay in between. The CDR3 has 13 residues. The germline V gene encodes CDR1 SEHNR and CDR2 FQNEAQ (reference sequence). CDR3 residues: CASSFKGNTEAFF. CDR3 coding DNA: TGTGCCAGCAGCTTTAAGGGGAACACTGAAGCTTTCTTT.

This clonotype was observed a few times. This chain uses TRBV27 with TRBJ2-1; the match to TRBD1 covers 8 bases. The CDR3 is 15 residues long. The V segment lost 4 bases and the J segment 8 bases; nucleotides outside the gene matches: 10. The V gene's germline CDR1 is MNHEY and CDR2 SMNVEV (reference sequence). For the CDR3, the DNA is TGTGCCAGCAGTTGGACAGGGCATGCAATATATGAGCAGTTCTTC. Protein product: CASSWTGHAIYEQFF.

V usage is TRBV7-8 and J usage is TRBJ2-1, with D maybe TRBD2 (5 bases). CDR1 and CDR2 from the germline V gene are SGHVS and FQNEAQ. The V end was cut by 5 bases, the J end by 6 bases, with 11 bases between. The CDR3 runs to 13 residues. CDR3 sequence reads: CASSQVAGNEQFF. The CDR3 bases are TGTGCCAGCAGCCAAGTTGCGGGCAATGAGCAGTTCTTC.

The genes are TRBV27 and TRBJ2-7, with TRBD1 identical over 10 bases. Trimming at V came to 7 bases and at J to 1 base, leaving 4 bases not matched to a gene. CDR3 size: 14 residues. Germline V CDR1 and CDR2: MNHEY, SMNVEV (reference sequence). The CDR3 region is CASTRTGGSYEQYF. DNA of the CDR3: TGTGCCAGCACTCGGACAGGGGGATCCTACGAGCAGTACTTC.

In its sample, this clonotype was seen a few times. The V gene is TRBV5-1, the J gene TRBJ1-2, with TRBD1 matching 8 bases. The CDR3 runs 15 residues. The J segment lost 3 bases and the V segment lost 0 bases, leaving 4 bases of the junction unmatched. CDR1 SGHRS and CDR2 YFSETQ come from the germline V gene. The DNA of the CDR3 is TGCGCCAGCAGCTTGGGTACAGGGGGGCACTATGGCTACACCTTC. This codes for CASSLGTGGHYGYTF.

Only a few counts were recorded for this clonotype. CDR3 loop: CASLGNYEQYF. The DNA for the CDR3 is TGTGCCAGCCTTGGGAACTACGAGCAGTACTTC. The rearrangement joins TRBV6-6 to TRBJ2-7; D ambiguous. Trimming took off 8 bases at V and 3 bases at J, with 8 bases between the two ends. The CDR3 spans 11 residues. From germline, CDR1 is MNHNY and CDR2 SVGAGI (reference sequence).

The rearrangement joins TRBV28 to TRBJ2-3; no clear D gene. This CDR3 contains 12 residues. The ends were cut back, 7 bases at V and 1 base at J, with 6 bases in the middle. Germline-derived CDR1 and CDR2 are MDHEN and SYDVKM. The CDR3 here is CASNRRTDTQYF. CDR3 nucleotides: TGTGCCAGCAATAGGCGCACAGATACGCAGTATTTT.

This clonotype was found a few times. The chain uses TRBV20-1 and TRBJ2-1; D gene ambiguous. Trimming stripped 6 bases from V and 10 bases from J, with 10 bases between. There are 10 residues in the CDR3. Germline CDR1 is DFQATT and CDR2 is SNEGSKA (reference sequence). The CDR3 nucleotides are TGCAGTGCCTCGGTGTCAGAGCAGTTCTTC. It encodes CSASVSEQFF.

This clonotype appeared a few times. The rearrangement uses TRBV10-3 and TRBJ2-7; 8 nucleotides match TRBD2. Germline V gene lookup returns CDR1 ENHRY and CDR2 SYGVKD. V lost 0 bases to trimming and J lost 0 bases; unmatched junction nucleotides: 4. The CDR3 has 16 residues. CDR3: CAISESSGGYSYEQYF. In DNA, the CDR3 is TGTGCCATCAGTGAGTCAAGCGGGGGCTACTCCTACGAGCAGTACTTC.

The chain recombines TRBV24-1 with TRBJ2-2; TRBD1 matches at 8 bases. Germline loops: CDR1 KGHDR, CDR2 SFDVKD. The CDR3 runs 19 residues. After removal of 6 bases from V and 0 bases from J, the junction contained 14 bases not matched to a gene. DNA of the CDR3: TGTGCCACCAGTTCCCCGGACAGGGTAATCGGTACGAACACCGGGGAGCTGTTTTTT. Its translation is CATSSPDRVIGTNTGELFF.

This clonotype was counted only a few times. CDR3 residues: CASSGPGQVWFF. In DNA form, the CDR3 reads TGTGCCAGCAGTGGACCGGGACAGGTATGGTTCTTC. The chain carries TRBV11-2 and TRBJ2-1; 8 bases are a match to TRBD1. This CDR3 is built from 12 residues. V shed 6 bases, J shed 15 bases, and the junction held 10 bases outside the gene matches. Germline V gives CDR1 SGHAT, CDR2 FQNNGV.

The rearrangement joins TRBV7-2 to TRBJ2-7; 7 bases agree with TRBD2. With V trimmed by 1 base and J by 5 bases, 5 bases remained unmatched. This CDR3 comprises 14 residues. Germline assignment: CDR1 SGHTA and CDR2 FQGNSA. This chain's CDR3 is CASSLEAGLNEQYF. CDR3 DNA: TGTGCCAGCAGCTTAGAGGCGGGACTAAACGAGCAGTACTTC.

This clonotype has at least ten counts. DNA for the CDR3: TGTGCCAGCAGGTTGACTAGCGGGAGGGCCGTTGAGCAGTTCTTC. Its translation is CASRLTSGRAVEQFF. The chain uses TRBV12-3 or TRBV12-4 and TRBJ2-1, with 14 positions matching TRBD2. V shed 6 bases and J 9 bases; nucleotides not matched to a gene: 7. This CDR3 has 15 amino acids.

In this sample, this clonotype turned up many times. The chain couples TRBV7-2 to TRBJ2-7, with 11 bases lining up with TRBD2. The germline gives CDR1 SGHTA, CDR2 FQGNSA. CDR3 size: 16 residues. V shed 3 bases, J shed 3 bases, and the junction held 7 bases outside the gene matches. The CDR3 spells CASSLTKLAGDYEQYF. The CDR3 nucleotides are TGTGCCAGCAGCTTGACGAAACTAGCGGGAGACTACGAGCAGTACTTC. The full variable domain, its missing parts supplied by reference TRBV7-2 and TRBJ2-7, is GAGVSQSPSNKVTEKGKDVELRCDPISGHTALYWYRQSLGQGLEFLIYFQGNSAPDKSGLPSDRFSAERTGGSVSTLTIQRTQQEDSAVYLCASSLTKLAGDYEQYFGPGTRLTVT.

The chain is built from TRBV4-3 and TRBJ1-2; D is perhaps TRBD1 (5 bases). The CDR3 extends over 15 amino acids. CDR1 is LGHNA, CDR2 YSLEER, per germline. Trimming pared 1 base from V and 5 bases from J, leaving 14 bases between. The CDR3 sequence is CASSQGTGDLYGYTF. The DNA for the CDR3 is TGCGCCAGCAGCCAAGGAACAGGAGATTTGTATGGCTACACCTTC.

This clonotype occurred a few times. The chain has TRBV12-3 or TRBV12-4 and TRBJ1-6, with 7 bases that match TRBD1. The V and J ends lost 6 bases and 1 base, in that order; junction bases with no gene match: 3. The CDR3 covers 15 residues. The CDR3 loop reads CASSLQGSYNSPLHF. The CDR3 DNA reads TGTGCCAGCAGCTTACAGGGGTCCTATAATTCACCCCTCCACTTT.

CDR3 sequence (DNA): TGTGCCAGCACCGGACCGAGAAATAATTCACCCCTCCACTTT. Translating gives CASTGPRNNSPLHF. The gene calls are TRBV6-1 and TRBJ1-6, with D hard to call. The V gene's germline CDR1 is MNHNS and CDR2 SASEGT. The V and J ends lost 7 bases and 5 bases respectively, with 12 bases between them. The CDR3 is 14 amino acids.

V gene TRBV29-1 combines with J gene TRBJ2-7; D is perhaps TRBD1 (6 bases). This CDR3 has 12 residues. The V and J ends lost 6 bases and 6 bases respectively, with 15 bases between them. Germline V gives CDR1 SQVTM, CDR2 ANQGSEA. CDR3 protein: CSVTISRGEQYF. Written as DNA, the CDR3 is TGCAGCGTGACGATCTCCAGGGGCGAGCAGTACTTC.